The 29 T cell receptor beta chains presented below share a single source sample, sequenced in a study of shared clonotypes between healthy human individuals. TCRdb's copy holds only in-frame clones and misses some; the assay was immunoSEQ multiplex PCR. Among some 660,000 clones listed, approximately 73% were seen once. The sequencing sample was made of memory CD4+ T cells sorted from blood. Subset specified: CD45RA-negative fraction. All receptors come from a woman aged 25-40 years in good health.

V usage is TRBV6-5 and J usage is TRBJ2-1; the D is unclear. Deletions cut 5 bases from V and 6 bases from J, with 5 bases between. In germline, CDR1 is MNHEY, CDR2 SVGAGI. CDR3 length equals 11 residues. The CDR3 loop reads CASSDRNEQFF. In nucleotides, the CDR3 is TGTGCCAGCAGTGACCGCAATGAGCAGTTCTTC.

This sequence joins TRBV6-5 and TRBJ1-2, with unresolved D. This CDR3 has 14 amino acids. Looked up from germline, CDR1 is MNHEY and CDR2 is SVGAGI. Trimming stripped 0 bases from V and 2 bases from J, with 7 bases between. The CDR3, as DNA: TGTGCCAGCAGTTACTCGCGCGACAACTATGGCTACACCTTC. Protein sequence: CASSYSRDNYGYTF.

The rearrangement links TRBV6-5 to TRBJ2-3; no definite D call. The germline V gene encodes CDR1 MNHEY and CDR2 SVGAGI. V dropped 5 bases and J dropped 2 bases, with 11 bases sitting between them. The length of the CDR3 is 14 residues. In DNA form, the CDR3 reads TGTGCCAGCAGTCCAAGCCCTAACACAGATACGCAGTATTTT. Protein sequence: CASSPSPNTDTQYF.

This chain connects TRBV4-1 to TRBJ2-7; D is possibly TRBD1 (6 bases). The germline gives CDR1 MGHRA, CDR2 YSYEKL. This CDR3 is built from 16 residues. V lost 3 bases, J lost 6 bases, and 21 bases lay in between. The CDR3 region is CASSHAHEGGSVEQYF. In DNA, the CDR3 is TGCGCCAGCAGCCACGCCCACGAAGGGGGAAGCGTCGAGCAGTACTTC.

The chain employs TRBV7-8 and TRBJ1-1; 8 positions agree with TRBD1. The germline V gene encodes CDR1 SGHVS and CDR2 FQNEAQ. The CDR3 length is 16 residues. V trimming: 2 bases; J trimming: 2 bases; junction bases outside the gene matches: 7. The DNA of the CDR3 is TGTGCCAGCAGCTTAATGGGACAGGTGATAAACACTGAAGCTTTCTTT. Its protein is CASSLMGQVINTEAFF.

The CDR3, as DNA: TGTGCCAGCAGTGAACAAAACAGGGGTGGTAATTCACCCCTCCACTTT. It is translated as CASSEQNRGGNSPLHF. The genes are TRBV6-1 and TRBJ1-6; 7 bases are a match to TRBD1. Losses at the gene ends were 2 bases for V and 6 bases for J; bases not matched to a gene: 7. Germline CDR1 and CDR2: MNHNS and SASEGT. The CDR3 covers 16 residues.

V usage is TRBV7-2 and J usage is TRBJ2-5, with 13 bases that match TRBD2. Gene TRBJ2-7 matches the end of the DNA better, so the J call may be wrong. Germline loops: CDR1 SGHTA, CDR2 FQGNSA. The CDR3 is 17 residues long. CDR3 nucleotide sequence: TGTGCCAGCAGCCCCCAGGCCGGGACTAGCGGGGCCAACGAGCAGTACTTC. Translation gives CASSPQAGTSGANEQYF.

The chain joins TRBV5-8 to TRBJ2-3, with D unclear. This CDR3 region has 14 residues. Looked up from germline, CDR1 is SGHTS and CDR2 is YDEGEE. Trimming shortened V by 0 bases and J by 0 bases, and 5 bases separated the two germline ends. The CDR3 here is CASSLEGSTDTQYF. The CDR3 DNA reads as TGTGCCAGCAGCTTGGAAGGTAGCACAGATACGCAGTATTTT.

The chain has TRBV5-6 and TRBJ2-5; the D gene is possibly TRBD2 (6 bases). Germline V lookup: CDR1 SGHDT, CDR2 YYEEEE. The V end lost 4 bases, the J end lost 5 bases, and 12 bases lay between the germline ends. The CDR3 runs 13 residues. As DNA, the CDR3 is TGTGCCAGCAGCGGGTGGGACTCTGAGACCCAGTACTTC. It translates to CASSGWDSETQYF.

The chain is built from TRBV5-4 and TRBJ1-3, with D maybe TRBD1 (5 bases). The CDR3 loop spans 17 amino acids. V dropped 5 bases and J dropped 4 bases, with 22 bases sitting between them. Germline V lookup: CDR1 SGHNT, CDR2 YYREEE (reference sequence). CDR3: CASRPTPGTEKGNTIYF. Written as DNA, the CDR3 is TGTGCCAGCAGACCGACCCCAGGGACTGAGAAGGGAAACACCATATATTTT.

This clone was observed a single time. CDR3 residues: CASRPFDRGQPQHF. The CDR3 nucleotides are TGTGCCAGCAGACCCTTTGACAGGGGTCAGCCCCAGCATTTT. V usage is TRBV27 and J usage is TRBJ1-5; TRBD1 agrees at 8 bases. The CDR3 contains 14 residues. Germline V gives CDR1 MNHEY, CDR2 SMNVEV (reference sequence). The junction had 7 bases not matched to a gene; V was cut back by 6 bases and J by 6 bases.

The rearrangement uses TRBV6-1 and TRBJ2-7; D gene ambiguous. There are 11 residues in the CDR3. The germline gives CDR1 MNHNS, CDR2 SASEGT. Trimming left V 6 bases short and J 5 bases short, with 8 bases between. CDR3 nucleotide sequence: TGTGCCAGCAGGTACGAGAACGAGCAGTACTTC. Amino acids: CASRYENEQYF.

The rearrangement uses TRBV5-1 and TRBJ2-1; 13 positions agree with TRBD2. V was clipped by 7 bases and J by 6 bases; unmatched bases: 10. The CDR3 extends over 16 amino acids. The germline CDR1 and CDR2 sequences are SGHRS and YFSETQ. The CDR3 sequence: CASLDTWTSGSNEQFF. The CDR3 DNA reads as TGCGCCAGCCTAGATACCTGGACTAGCGGGAGCAATGAGCAGTTCTTC.

V and J are TRBV27 and TRBJ2-5; the D gene is possibly TRBD2 (6 bases). Germline V gene lookup returns CDR1 MNHEY and CDR2 SMNVEV (reference sequence). V lost 6 bases and J lost 5, with 19 bases in between. The length of the CDR3 is 15 residues. The CDR3 sequence: CASSKNPGLWETQYF. CDR3 nucleotides: TGTGCCAGCAGCAAAAATCCGGGACTCTGGGAGACCCAGTACTTC.

The chain couples TRBV28 to TRBJ2-1; 10 bases match TRBD2. The CDR3 length is 15 residues. CDR1 is MDHEN and CDR2 is SYDVKM in the germline V gene. V was clipped by 5 bases and J by 9 bases; unmatched bases: 10. The CDR3 reads CASSLSGRANFEQFF. The CDR3 DNA reads TGTGCCAGCAGTCTGAGCGGGAGGGCCAACTTTGAGCAGTTCTTC. Complete variable domain (other parts from reference TRBV28 and TRBJ2-1): DVKVTQSSRYLVKRTGEKVFLECVQDMDHENMFWYRQDPGLGLRLIYFSYDVKMKEKGDIPEGYSVSREKKERFSLILESASTNQTSMYLCASSLSGRANFEQFFGPGTRLTVL.

The chain combines TRBV28 with TRBJ1-1; 7 nucleotides align to TRBD1. Germline lookup yields CDR1 MDHEN and CDR2 SYDVKM. V trimming: 7 bases; J trimming: 8 bases; junction bases outside the gene matches: 4. This CDR3 comprises 11 residues. CDR3 residues: CASTIRGEAFF. CDR3 DNA: TGTGCCAGCACCATCAGGGGGGAAGCTTTCTTT.

The CDR3 bases are TGTGCCAGCAGTGGTAGGACTAGCGGGTTCTCGAGCGCGTACTTC. It codes for CASSGRTSGFSSAYF. The rearrangement uses TRBV2 and TRBJ2-7; 11 bases are a match to TRBD2. Looked up from germline, CDR1 is SNHLY and CDR2 is FYNNEI. The CDR3 is 15 residues long. V trimming: 4 bases; J trimming: 12 bases; junction bases outside the gene matches: 14. Full variable domain (remainder filled in from reference TRBV2 and TRBJ2-7): EPEVTQTPSHQVTQMGQEVILRCVPISNHLYFYWYRQILGQKVEFLVSFYNNEISEKSEIFDDQFSVERPDGSNFTLKIRSTKLEDSAMYFCASSGRTSGFSSAYFGPGTRLTVT.

This rearrangement joins TRBV29-1 to TRBJ2-5, with TRBD1 matching 7 bases. The J call is uncertain, as TRBJ2-7 better fits the DNA end. CDR1 is SQVTM and CDR2 is ANQGSEA in the germline V gene. CDR3 size: 14 residues. For the CDR3, the DNA is TGCAGCGTCCGCTTACAGGGGACGTCCTACGAGCAGTACTTC. Translated, it gives CSVRLQGTSYEQYF.

The CDR3 is CASSFVFGNANTEAFF. CDR3 nucleotide sequence: TGTGCCAGCAGTTTTGTCTTCGGGAACGCTAACACTGAAGCTTTCTTT. V and J are TRBV28 and TRBJ1-1; no firm D call. V lost 3 bases and J lost 2, with 16 bases in between. The CDR3 has 16 amino acids. Germline CDR1 reads MDHEN; CDR2 reads SYDVKM.

Details on this clone: Other nucleotide sequences in the sample specify the same CDR3. The V gene is TRBV10-2, the J gene TRBJ2-1; TRBD1 agrees at 9 bases. The CDR3 runs to 13 residues. V was clipped by 6 bases and J by 6 bases; unmatched bases: 3. From germline, CDR1 is WSHSY and CDR2 SAAADI. The CDR3 DNA sequence: TGCGCCAGCAGAACGACAGGGGGCAATGAGCAGTTCTTC. It is translated as CASRTTGGNEQFF.

The V call is TRBV5-1, the J call TRBJ2-3, with no clear D. The germline V gene encodes CDR1 SGHRS and CDR2 YFSETQ. The V end lost 3 bases, the J end lost 0 bases, and 14 bases lay between the germline ends. This CDR3 spans 16 amino acids. In DNA form, the CDR3 reads TGCGCCAGCAGCTCCGATGGGCGCAGAAGCACAGATACGCAGTATTTT. It encodes CASSSDGRRSTDTQYF. The whole variable domain, remainder taken from reference TRBV5-1 and TRBJ2-3, is KAGVTQTPRYLIKTRGQQVTLSCSPISGHRSVSWYQQTPGQGLQFLFEYFSETQRNKGNFPGRFSGRQFSNSRSEMNVSTLELGDSALYLCASSSDGRRSTDTQYFGPGTRLTVL.

This clone has a handful of counts. The V gene is TRBV6-6, the J gene TRBJ1-3; D call uncertain. The CDR3 length is 14 residues. The germline V gene encodes CDR1 MNHNY and CDR2 SVGAGI (reference sequence). Trimming pared 4 bases from V and 4 bases from J, leaving 11 bases between. CDR3 nucleotide sequence: TGTGCCAGCAGTTCCCTAGGGAGAGGAAACACCATATATTTT. Its translation: CASSSLGRGNTIYF.

This clone came up a few times. This chain connects TRBV27 to TRBJ2-7; TRBD1 is a possible D gene (6 bases). V was cut by 6 bases and J by 6 bases, with 21 bases left in between. Germline lookup yields CDR1 MNHEY and CDR2 SMNVEV (reference sequence). This CDR3 is 15 amino acids long. CDR3 loop: CASRLMLGADGEQYF. The CDR3 bases are TGTGCCAGCAGACTGATGTTGGGGGCTGACGGCGAGCAGTACTTC.

This clone was counted many times. V usage is TRBV4-1 and J usage is TRBJ1-1; D ambiguous. There are 15 residues in the CDR3. The germline V gene has CDR1 MGHRA and CDR2 YSYEKL. V was pared by 0 bases and J by 4 bases, with 12 bases between. The CDR3 coding sequence is TGCGCCAGCAGCCAAGATCGAGTAGGTCCCACTGAAGCTTTCTTT. Translating it yields CASSQDRVGPTEAFF.

The rearrangement links TRBV6-6 to TRBJ2-2, with 8 bases fitting TRBD2. The CDR3 contains 13 residues. V was pared by 8 bases and J by 5 bases, with 4 bases of the junction left unmatched. In germline, CDR1 is MNHNY, CDR2 SVGAGI (reference sequence). The CDR3 coding sequence is TGTGCCAGCGGGACTAGTCGAACCGGGGAGCTGTTTTTT. Protein sequence: CASGTSRTGELFF.

The gene calls are TRBV5-8 and TRBJ2-7; the match to TRBD2 covers 12 bases. The germline V gene has CDR1 SGHTS and CDR2 YDEGEE. V was clipped by 4 bases and J by 5 bases; unmatched bases: 4. This CDR3 has 14 amino acids. In nucleotides, the CDR3 is TGTGCCAGCAGCCAGACTAGCGGGAGCGACGAGCAGTACTTC. Translated: CASSQTSGSDEQYF.

The gene calls are TRBV5-1 and TRBJ2-5, with D maybe TRBD2 (8 bases). Trimming took 4 bases from V and 5 from J, leaving 24 bases between them. Looked up from germline, CDR1 is SGHRS and CDR2 is YFSETQ. CDR3 size: 17 residues. CDR3: CASSLVGGAAGVETQYF. DNA of the CDR3: TGCGCCAGCAGCCTGGTAGGGGGCGCAGCGGGAGTGGAGACCCAGTACTTC.

The chain joins TRBV5-4 to TRBJ2-5; TRBD2 might be the D (5 bases). This CDR3 is 13 amino acids long. Germline CDR1 is SGHNT and CDR2 is YYREEE (reference sequence). V lost 3 bases and J lost 1, with 7 bases in between. The CDR3 DNA sequence: TGTGCCAGCAGCTGGGAGTTCCAAGAGACCCAGTACTTC. This gives the protein CASSWEFQETQYF.

The genes are TRBV30 and TRBJ2-7, with D maybe TRBD2 (5 bases). This CDR3 contains 13 residues. V dropped 4 bases and J dropped 2 bases, with 12 bases sitting between them. CDR1 and CDR2 (germline): GTSNPN, SVGIG (reference sequence). CDR3 sequence reads: CAWTGIGPYEQYF. The DNA for the CDR3 is TGTGCCTGGACGGGAATAGGCCCCTACGAGCAGTACTTC.